A selection of T cell receptor beta chains follows, all from one sample in a study of blood T cell repertoires in COVID-19. The repertoire was sequenced with immunoSEQ multiplex PCR; TCRdb's copy has only in-frame clones and lacks some. The repertoire holds 250,000 to 300,000 clones, 70% to 90% seen once, with 0.75% to 1% in the top ten. Input material: peripheral blood. The receptors stem from a woman in her forties who had recovered from COVID-19. Each CDR3 is given with its conserved first and last residue. The order of the fields is CDR3 protein, CDR3 DNA, J gene, V gene, D gene, clone size. D genes are given only for firm matches. A clone size is listed for some rows: how often the clone was seen (once, few, many), or a class if it is expanded.

cdr3_aa: CSVWGTTDDTQYF; cdr3_nt: TGCAGCGTATGGGGGACTACCGACGATACGCAGTATTTT; j_call: TRBJ2-3; v_call: TRBV29-1; d_call: TRBD2; clone_size: -
cdr3_aa: CASSPGVLGNQPQHF; cdr3_nt: TGTGCCAGCAGCCCGGGAGTCCTGGGCAATCAGCCCCAGCATTTT; j_call: TRBJ1-5; v_call: TRBV7-9; d_call: -; clone_size: -
cdr3_aa: CASSPRLGDRNSPLHF; cdr3_nt: TGTGCCAGCAGCCCCCGGTTGGGGGACAGAAATTCACCCCTCCACTTT; j_call: TRBJ1-6; v_call: TRBV11-2; d_call: TRBD1; clone_size: -
cdr3_aa: CASSPGRGPSGNTIYF; cdr3_nt: TGTGCCAGCAGCCCCGGCAGGGGCCCCTCTGGAAACACCATATATTTT; j_call: TRBJ1-3; v_call: TRBV5-5; d_call: -; clone_size: -
cdr3_aa: CATSDRLQPDQPQHF; cdr3_nt: TGTGCCACCAGTGATCGACTCCAACCCGATCAGCCCCAGCATTTT; j_call: TRBJ1-5; v_call: TRBV24-1; d_call: -; clone_size: -
cdr3_aa: CASSLKVASVFNEQFF; cdr3_nt: TGTGCCAGCAGCCTCAAAGTGGCTAGCGTCTTCAATGAGCAGTTCTTC; j_call: TRBJ2-1; v_call: TRBV2; d_call: -; clone_size: -
cdr3_aa: CASSLDGRVDSPLHF; cdr3_nt: TGCGCCAGCAGCTTGGATGGCAGGGTTGATTCACCCCTCCACTTT; j_call: TRBJ1-6; v_call: TRBV5-1; d_call: -; clone_size: -
cdr3_aa: CASLGGGSTDTQYF; cdr3_nt: TGTGCCAGCCTAGGTGGCGGATCCACAGATACGCAGTATTTT; j_call: TRBJ2-3; v_call: TRBV18; d_call: -; clone_size: -
cdr3_aa: CASSSGPPGAMELAGLRELFF; cdr3_nt: TGTGCCAGCAGTTCCGGGCCCCCGGGGGCGATGGAACTAGCGGGGCTCAGGGAGCTGTTTTTT; j_call: TRBJ2-2; v_call: TRBV27; d_call: TRBD2; clone_size: -
cdr3_aa: CASSTPLDIQYF; cdr3_nt: TGTGCCAGCAGCACCCCACTGGACATTCAGTACTTC; j_call: TRBJ2-4; v_call: TRBV5-5; d_call: -; clone_size: -
cdr3_aa: CASRGQGAFGYTF; cdr3_nt: TGTGCCAGCAGAGGACAGGGGGCATTTGGCTACACCTTC; j_call: TRBJ1-2; v_call: TRBV6-5; d_call: TRBD1; clone_size: once
cdr3_aa: CASSRFSGQGSNQPQHF; cdr3_nt: TGTGCCAGCTCAAGGTTTTCGGGACAGGGGAGCAATCAGCCCCAGCATTTT; j_call: TRBJ1-5; v_call: TRBV18; d_call: TRBD1; clone_size: -
cdr3_aa: CASSLALGGEKLFF; cdr3_nt: TGTGCCAGCAGCTTGGCGCTTGGGGGGGAAAAACTGTTTTTT; j_call: TRBJ1-4; v_call: TRBV11-2; d_call: -; clone_size: -
cdr3_aa: CASSIPLGASNQPQHF; cdr3_nt: TGTGCCAGTAGTATCCCCTTAGGAGCTAGCAATCAGCCCCAGCATTTT; j_call: TRBJ1-5; v_call: TRBV19; d_call: -; clone_size: -
cdr3_aa: CATMGAQNIQYF; cdr3_nt: TGTGCCACCATGGGGGCTCAAAACATTCAGTACTTC; j_call: TRBJ2-4; v_call: TRBV24-1; d_call: -; clone_size: -
cdr3_aa: CATSETPGQGDYGYTF; cdr3_nt: TGTGCCACCAGTGAAACTCCGGGACAGGGGGACTATGGCTACACCTTC; j_call: TRBJ1-2; v_call: TRBV24-1; d_call: TRBD1; clone_size: few
cdr3_aa: CAISAGDRGLGLAGADTQYF; cdr3_nt: TGTGCCATCAGTGCCGGGGACAGGGGCCTGGGACTAGCGGGAGCAGATACGCAGTATTTT; j_call: TRBJ2-3; v_call: TRBV10-3; d_call: TRBD2; clone_size: -
cdr3_aa: CASSPAGTNYNEQFF; cdr3_nt: TGTGCCAGCTCACCCGCCGGGACTAACTACAATGAGCAGTTCTTC; j_call: TRBJ2-1; v_call: TRBV18; d_call: TRBD2; clone_size: few
cdr3_aa: CASSPNRQGLNTEAFF; cdr3_nt: TGTGCCAGCTCACCAAATAGACAGGGGCTGAACACTGAAGCTTTCTTT; j_call: TRBJ1-1; v_call: TRBV18; d_call: TRBD1; clone_size: -
cdr3_aa: CATRTNEKLFF; cdr3_nt: TGTGCCACCCGAACTAATGAAAAACTGTTTTTT; j_call: TRBJ1-4; v_call: TRBV19; d_call: -; clone_size: -
cdr3_aa: CASSLGAGYDYGYTF; cdr3_nt: TGTGCCAGCAGCTTAGGGGCAGGGTACGACTATGGCTACACCTTC; j_call: TRBJ1-2; v_call: TRBV7-3; d_call: -; clone_size: -
cdr3_aa: CASSTRTSGIGNEQFF; cdr3_nt: TGTGCCAGCAGCACGCGGACTAGCGGGATCGGCAATGAGCAGTTCTTC; j_call: TRBJ2-1; v_call: TRBV7-2; d_call: TRBD2; clone_size: -
cdr3_aa: CASSKTGGPRNEQFF; cdr3_nt: TGTGCCAGCAGCAAAACAGGGGGACCTCGGAATGAGCAGTTCTTC; j_call: TRBJ2-1; v_call: TRBV7-3; d_call: TRBD1; clone_size: -
cdr3_aa: CASSIGSPYEQYF; cdr3_nt: TGTGCCAGTAGTATCGGTAGCCCCTACGAGCAGTACTTC; j_call: TRBJ2-7; v_call: TRBV19; d_call: -; clone_size: -
cdr3_aa: CASSRDTGGLAGLAKNIQYF; cdr3_nt: TGTGCCAGTAGTCGAGACACAGGGGGCTTGGCGGGCCTAGCCAAAAACATTCAGTACTTC; j_call: TRBJ2-4; v_call: TRBV19; d_call: TRBD1; clone_size: -
cdr3_aa: CASSPVGVAGCGEQYF; cdr3_nt: TGCGCCAGCAGCCCAGTAGGCGTAGCGGGATGTGGGGAGCAGTACTTC; j_call: TRBJ2-7; v_call: TRBV10-1; d_call: TRBD2; clone_size: -
cdr3_aa: CATSLSLTDTQYF; cdr3_nt: TGTGCCACCAGTCTGTCCCTCACAGATACGCAGTATTTT; j_call: TRBJ2-3; v_call: TRBV15; d_call: -; clone_size: -
cdr3_aa: CASSIGGHSYEQYF; cdr3_nt: TGTGCCAGTAGTATAGGAGGGCACTCCTACGAGCAGTACTTC; j_call: TRBJ2-7; v_call: TRBV19; d_call: -; clone_size: -
cdr3_aa: CASSRGVAGVHEQFF; cdr3_nt: TGTGCCAGCAGCCGGGGGGTAGCGGGAGTGCATGAGCAGTTCTTC; j_call: TRBJ2-1; v_call: TRBV9; d_call: TRBD2; clone_size: -
cdr3_aa: CASSQGWGPPGGQPQHF; cdr3_nt: TGCGCCAGCAGCCAAGGTTGGGGACCACCAGGGGGGCAGCCCCAGCATTTT; j_call: TRBJ1-5; v_call: TRBV4-1; d_call: TRBD1; clone_size: -
cdr3_aa: CASSQEPGGQPQHF; cdr3_nt: TGCGCCAGCAGCCAAGAGCCAGGGGGGCAGCCCCAGCATTTT; j_call: TRBJ1-5; v_call: TRBV4-3; d_call: TRBD1; clone_size: -
cdr3_aa: CASSLRGRGLELFF; cdr3_nt: TGTGCCAGCAGTTTGAGGGGGCGAGGACTGGAGCTGTTTTTT; j_call: TRBJ2-2; v_call: TRBV28; d_call: TRBD1; clone_size: -
cdr3_aa: CATSDPSDRGPGYTF; cdr3_nt: TGTGCCACCAGTGACCCCTCGGACAGGGGGCCTGGCTACACCTTC; j_call: TRBJ1-2; v_call: TRBV24-1; d_call: TRBD1; clone_size: -
cdr3_aa: CASSRVGDGELFF; cdr3_nt: TGTGCCAGTAGTAGGGTGGGAGACGGGGAGCTGTTTTTT; j_call: TRBJ2-2; v_call: TRBV19; d_call: -; clone_size: -
cdr3_aa: CASSLEAGWDEQYF; cdr3_nt: TGTGCCAGCAGCTTAGAGGCAGGGTGGGACGAGCAGTACTTC; j_call: TRBJ2-7; v_call: TRBV7-9; d_call: -; clone_size: -
cdr3_aa: CASSPTTGVGYGYTF; cdr3_nt: TGCGCCAGCAGCCCCACCACAGGGGTGGGCTATGGCTACACCTTC; j_call: TRBJ1-2; v_call: TRBV5-1; d_call: TRBD1; clone_size: -
cdr3_aa: CASSPRGGYGYTF; cdr3_nt: TGTGCCAGCAGCCCCAGGGGTGGCTATGGCTACACCTTC; j_call: TRBJ1-2; v_call: TRBV3-1/TRBV3-2; d_call: -; clone_size: once
cdr3_aa: CASSFPPFAGERYF; cdr3_nt: TGTGCCAGCAGCTTTCCCCCGTTTGCGGGAGAAAGGTACTTC; j_call: TRBJ2-5; v_call: TRBV7-2; d_call: TRBD2; clone_size: -